One and the same sample provided the 13 T cell receptor beta chains below, sequenced in a study of shared clonotypes between healthy human individuals. Here immunoSEQ multiplex PCR was the method, and the copy in TCRdb shows in-frame clones only, minus some. The data contain around 2.1 million clones, approximately 95% of them singletons. Sequencing used naive CD4+ T cells sorted from blood. The subset denotes: CD45RA+ positively selected. These receptor sequences come from a man aged 18 to 30 in good health.

The V call is TRBV5-6, the J call TRBJ1-5; possible D gene TRBD1, 5 bases. The germline CDR1 and CDR2 sequences are SGHDT and YYEEEE. The CDR3 is made up of 16 amino acids. Trimming removed 4 bases at V and 1 base at J, with 15 bases between. CDR3: CASSPGAGLSNQPQHF. The DNA for the CDR3 is TGTGCCAGCAGCCCCGGGGCGGGACTGAGCAATCAGCCCCAGCATTTT.

This clone was picked up one time. The CDR3, as DNA: TGTGCCAGCAGCTTGGAAACACTGACCCACGAGCAGTACTTC. Protein sequence: CASSLETLTHEQYF. The chain links TRBV5-6 to TRBJ2-7, with D unclear. The CDR3 is 14 amino acids. In germline, CDR1 is SGHDT, CDR2 YYEEEE. Trimming removed 0 bases from V and 5 bases from J, with 12 bases in between. Looking up the rest from reference TRBV5-6 and TRBJ2-7 gives the full variable domain: DAGVTQSPTHLIKTRGQQVTLRCSPKSGHDTVSWYQQALGQGPQFIFQYYEEEERQRGNFPDRFSGHQFPNYSSELNVNALLLGDSALYLCASSLETLTHEQYFGPGTRLTVT.

The J gene is TRBJ1-1, the V gene TRBV9; no clear D. Germline CDR1 SGDLS, CDR2 YYNGEE. The CDR3 is made up of 14 amino acids. Trimming removed 0 bases at V and 1 base at J, with 7 bases between. The DNA for the CDR3 is TGTGCCAGCAGCGTAGGGCAGCAGAACACTGAAGCTTTCTTT. It encodes CASSVGQQNTEAFF.

The chain couples TRBV2 to TRBJ2-1; tentatively, D is TRBD2 (6 bases). This CDR3 spans 14 amino acids. The ends were cut back, 7 bases at V and 3 bases at J, with 13 bases in the middle. Germline V lookup: CDR1 SNHLY, CDR2 FYNNEI. DNA of the CDR3: TGTGCCAGCAACGGCGGGGCCAACTACAATGAGCAGTTCTTC. It is translated as CASNGGANYNEQFF.

The V call is TRBV28, the J call TRBJ2-3, with D unclear. CDR3 length equals 12 residues. Per the germline V gene, CDR1 is MDHEN and CDR2 is SYDVKM. V was cut by 7 bases and J by 0 bases, with 5 bases left in between. CDR3 DNA sequence: TGTGCCAGCAAGGCTAGCACAGATACGCAGTATTTT. Protein product: CASKASTDTQYF. Looking up the rest from reference TRBV28 and TRBJ2-3 gives the full variable domain: DVKVTQSSRYLVKRTGEKVFLECVQDMDHENMFWYRQDPGLGLRLIYFSYDVKMKEKGDIPEGYSVSREKKERFSLILESASTNQTSMYLCASKASTDTQYFGPGTRLTVL.

V and J are TRBV28 and TRBJ2-7; no clear D gene. Trimming stripped 4 bases from V and 6 bases from J, with 10 bases between. This CDR3 region has 12 residues. Germline assignment: CDR1 MDHEN and CDR2 SYDVKM. The CDR3 sequence: CASSSRIGEQYF. The CDR3, as DNA: TGTGCCAGCAGTTCCCGCATCGGCGAGCAGTACTTC.

A single count supports this clone. The V call is TRBV2, the J call TRBJ2-7; weak D call: TRBD1 (5 bases). The CDR3 loop spans 13 amino acids. Trimming removed 4 bases at V and 5 bases at J, with 12 bases between. CDR1 is SNHLY and CDR2 is FYNNEI in the germline V gene. CDR3 sequence (DNA): TGTGCCAGCAGTGTAGGTCAGGGCAACGAGCAGTACTTC. Protein product: CASSVGQGNEQYF.

Written as DNA, the CDR3 is TGTGCCAGCAGCTTCTACAATGAGCAGTTCTTC. It is translated as CASSFYNEQFF. The rearrangement links TRBV7-8 to TRBJ2-1; D not resolved. Germline V gene lookup returns CDR1 SGHVS and CDR2 FQNEAQ. The CDR3 has 11 residues. Trimming left V 3 bases short and J 3 bases short, with 0 bases between.

The chain carries TRBV5-1 and TRBJ1-5, with D perhaps TRBD1 (5 bases). V was pared by 4 bases and J by 0 bases, with 11 bases between. This CDR3 comprises 15 residues. Germline V gene data show CDR1 as SGHRS and CDR2 as YFSETQ. In nucleotides, the CDR3 is TGCGCCAGCAGCCCGGGGGGGTATAGCAATCAGCCCCAGCATTTT. Translated, it gives CASSPGGYSNQPQHF.

V usage is TRBV5-1 and J usage is TRBJ2-7; the D gene is possibly TRBD1 (6 bases). The germline gives CDR1 SGHRS, CDR2 YFSETQ. The germline V and J ends were trimmed by 6 bases and 5 bases, with 15 bases remaining between them. The CDR3 sequence is 13 residues long. The CDR3 reads CASTASTGDEQYF. In DNA, the CDR3 is TGCGCCAGCACCGCATCGACAGGCGACGAGCAGTACTTC.

This clone was seen once. The gene calls are TRBV7-2 and TRBJ2-1; D may match TRBD1 or TRBD2 (5 bases each). Trimming pared 1 base from V and 15 bases from J, leaving 16 bases between. CDR1 and CDR2 (germline): SGHTA, FQGNSA. This CDR3 contains 13 residues. CDR3 in amino acids: CASSLGGGLGGFF. Written as DNA, the CDR3 is TGTGCCAGCAGCTTAGGGGGCGGGCTTGGAGGGTTCTTC.

This sequence joins TRBV11-2 and TRBJ2-2; tentatively, D is TRBD1 (5 bases). The length of the CDR3 is 14 residues. From germline, CDR1 is SGHAT and CDR2 FQNNGV. V was shortened by 4 bases and J by 6 bases, with 12 bases between the two germline ends. The CDR3: CASSSFSGPGELFF. CDR3 nucleotide sequence: TGTGCCAGCAGCTCCTTCTCAGGGCCCGGGGAGCTGTTTTTT.

This clone was seen a few times. The V and J genes are TRBV30 and TRBJ1-2, with D unclear. Trimming removed 1 base at V and 10 bases at J, with 7 bases between. This CDR3 has 10 amino acids. Germline V gene sequence: CDR1 GTSNPN, CDR2 SVGIG (reference sequence). The CDR3 spells CAWSGHFYTF. CDR3 sequence (DNA): TGTGCCTGGAGTGGGCATTTCTACACCTTC.